The entry below describes one TCR beta chain. Its target is not known. The sample is drawn from a study of T cell responses to AZD1222 COVID-19 vaccine. Study-level results: Clonal diversity was possibly underestimated, and white British individuals and females predominated among donors. Unmutated regions of variants are reportedly targeted by nearly half of spike-specific TCRs. Recipients of two AZD1222 doses showed rising Spike-specific TCR breadth and depth.

The CDR3 consists of 12 residues. Trimming removed 2 bases at V and 5 bases at J, with 4 bases between. Germline CDR1 and CDR2: SEHNR and FQNEAQ (reference sequence). Generated by immunoSEQ multiplex PCR, the TCRdb table keeps only in-frame clones and is missing some. The table records roughly 99,000 clones, about 85% of them present only once. The chain combines TRBV7-9 with TRBJ1-5; no clear D. The sequence was obtained from an adult who received the AZD1222 COVID-19 vaccine. The sequenced sample was peripheral blood, obtained 28 days after the second AZD1222 dose. The chain's CDR3 is CASSLWDQPQHF. Here the CDR3 DNA reads TGTGCCAGCAGCTTATGGGATCAGCCCCAGCATTTT.